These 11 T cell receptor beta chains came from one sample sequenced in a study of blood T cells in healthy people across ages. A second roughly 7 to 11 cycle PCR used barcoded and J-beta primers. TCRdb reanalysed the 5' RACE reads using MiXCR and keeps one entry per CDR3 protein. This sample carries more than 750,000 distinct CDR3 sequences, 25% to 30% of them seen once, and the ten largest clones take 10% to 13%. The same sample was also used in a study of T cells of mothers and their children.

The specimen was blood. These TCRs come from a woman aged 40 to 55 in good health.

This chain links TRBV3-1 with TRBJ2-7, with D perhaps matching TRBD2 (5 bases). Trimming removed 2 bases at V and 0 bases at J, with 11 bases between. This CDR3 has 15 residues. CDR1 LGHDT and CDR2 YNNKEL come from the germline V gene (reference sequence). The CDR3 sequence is CASSQPRRSSYEQYF. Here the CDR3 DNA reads TGTGCCAGCAGCCAACCTCGGAGGAGCTCCTACGAGCAGTACTTC.

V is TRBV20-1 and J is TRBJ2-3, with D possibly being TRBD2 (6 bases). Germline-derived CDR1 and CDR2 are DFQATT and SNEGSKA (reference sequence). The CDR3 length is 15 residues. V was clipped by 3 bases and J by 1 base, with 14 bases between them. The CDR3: CSAREGPTGTDTQYF. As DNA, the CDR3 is TGCAGTGCTAGGGAGGGTCCTACCGGCACAGATACGCAGTATTTT.

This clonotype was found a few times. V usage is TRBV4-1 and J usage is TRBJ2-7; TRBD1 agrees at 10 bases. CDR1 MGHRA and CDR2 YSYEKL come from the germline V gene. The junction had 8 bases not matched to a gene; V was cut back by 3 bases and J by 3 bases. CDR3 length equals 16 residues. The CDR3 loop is CASSHPGGTGDYEQYF. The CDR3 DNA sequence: TGCGCCAGCAGCCATCCCGGGGGGACAGGGGACTACGAGCAGTACTTC.

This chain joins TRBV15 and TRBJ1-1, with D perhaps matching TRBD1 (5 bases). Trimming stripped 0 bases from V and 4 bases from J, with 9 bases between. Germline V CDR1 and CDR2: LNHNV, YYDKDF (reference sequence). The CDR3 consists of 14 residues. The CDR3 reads CATSREEGATEAFF. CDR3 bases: TGTGCCACCAGCAGAGAAGAAGGGGCCACTGAAGCTTTCTTT.

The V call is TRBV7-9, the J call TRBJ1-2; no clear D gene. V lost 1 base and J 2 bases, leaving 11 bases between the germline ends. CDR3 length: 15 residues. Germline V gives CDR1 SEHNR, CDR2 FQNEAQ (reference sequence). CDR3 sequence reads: CASSLGGLLNYGYTF. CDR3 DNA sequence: TGTGCCAGCAGCTTAGGAGGACTACTAAACTATGGCTACACCTTC. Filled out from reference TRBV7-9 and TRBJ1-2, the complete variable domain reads DTGVSQNPRHKITKRGQNVTFRCDPISEHNRLYWYRQTLGQGPEFLTYFQNEAQLEKSRLLSDRFSAERPKGSFSTLEIQRTEQGDSAMYLCASSLGGLLNYGYTFGSGTRLTVV.

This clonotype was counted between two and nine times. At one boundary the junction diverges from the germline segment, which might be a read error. The DNA of the CDR3 is TGTGCCAGCAGCGTAGGGGACAGTCCTTACGGGCAGTACTTC. Residues: CASSVGDSPYGQYF. This chain joins TRBV9 and TRBJ2-7, with TRBD1 matching over 7 bases. This CDR3 has 14 residues. Per germline, CDR1 SGDLS and CDR2 YYNGEE.

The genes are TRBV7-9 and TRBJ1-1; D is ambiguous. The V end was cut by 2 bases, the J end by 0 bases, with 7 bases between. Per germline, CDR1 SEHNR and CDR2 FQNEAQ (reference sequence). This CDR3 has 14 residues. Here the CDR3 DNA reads TGTGCCAGCAGCTTAATGAAGGTGAACACTGAAGCTTTCTTT. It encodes CASSLMKVNTEAFF.

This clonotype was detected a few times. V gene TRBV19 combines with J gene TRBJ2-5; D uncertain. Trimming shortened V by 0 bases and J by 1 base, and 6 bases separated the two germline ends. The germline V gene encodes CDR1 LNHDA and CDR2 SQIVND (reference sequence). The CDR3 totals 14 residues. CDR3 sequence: CASSIEAAQETQYF. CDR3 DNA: TGTGCCAGTAGTATAGAGGCAGCCCAAGAGACCCAGTACTTC.

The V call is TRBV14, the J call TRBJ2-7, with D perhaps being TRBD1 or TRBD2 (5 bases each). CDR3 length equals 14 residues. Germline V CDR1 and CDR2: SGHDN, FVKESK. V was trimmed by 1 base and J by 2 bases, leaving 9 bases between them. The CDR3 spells CASSQAGPAYEQYF. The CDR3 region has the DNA TGTGCCAGCAGCCAAGCGGGGCCAGCCTACGAGCAGTACTTC.

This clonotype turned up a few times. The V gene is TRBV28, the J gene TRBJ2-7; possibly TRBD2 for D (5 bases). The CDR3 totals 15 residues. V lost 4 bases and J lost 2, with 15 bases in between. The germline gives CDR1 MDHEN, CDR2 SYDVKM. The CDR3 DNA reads TGTGCCAGCAGTTCGCCCGGGGTGTCCCCCTACGAGCAGTACTTC. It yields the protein CASSSPGVSPYEQYF.

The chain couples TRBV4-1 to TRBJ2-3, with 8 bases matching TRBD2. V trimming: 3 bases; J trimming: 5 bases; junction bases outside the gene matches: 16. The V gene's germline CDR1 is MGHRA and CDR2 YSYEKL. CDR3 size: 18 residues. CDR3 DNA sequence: TGCGCCAGCAGCCAGGGCCCTTCGAGCGGGGGCCGGGAAGATACGCAGTATTTT. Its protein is CASSQGPSSGGREDTQYF.